Presented here are 14 T cell receptor beta chains from one specimen sequenced in a study of blood T cell repertoires in COVID-19. The data were produced by immunoSEQ multiplex PCR, yet TCRdb's version contains in-frame clones alone and is incomplete. Among 20,000 to 30,000 clones listed, just over 85% were seen once. The sequenced material came from peripheral blood. The origin of the receptors is a man between 65 and 85 years old with acute or convalescent COVID-19.

The chain employs TRBV19 and TRBJ2-1, with 11 bases matching TRBD2. Germline V gives CDR1 LNHDA, CDR2 SQIVND (reference sequence). This CDR3 contains 16 residues. V trimming: 6 bases; J trimming: 9 bases; junction bases outside the gene matches: 13. In DNA form, the CDR3 reads TGTGCCAGTAGACCCCAGACTAGCGGGAAAGCGGGTGAGCAGTTCTTC. It yields the protein CASRPQTSGKAGEQFF.

J is TRBJ1-5 and V is TRBV7-2; a weak D match, TRBD1 (5 bases). Germline V gene sequence: CDR1 SGHTA, CDR2 FQGNSA. Trimming shortened V by 0 bases and J by 1 base, and 7 bases separated the two germline ends. The CDR3 totals 15 residues. Here the CDR3 DNA reads TGTGCCAGCAGCTTAGCAGGGGTAAGCAATCAGCCCCAGCATTTT. As protein: CASSLAGVSNQPQHF.

This chain uses TRBV18 with TRBJ2-4; D not certain. Germline values: CDR1 KGHSH, CDR2 LQKENI. The germline V and J ends were trimmed by 0 bases and 0 bases, with 6 bases remaining between them. CDR3 size: 15 residues. DNA of the CDR3: TGTGCCAGCTCACCACCCCCAATAGCCAAAAACATTCAGTACTTC. The encoded protein is CASSPPPIAKNIQYF.

The J gene is TRBJ2-5, the V gene TRBV7-7; 10 bases are a match to TRBD2. Germline lookup yields CDR1 SSHAT and CDR2 FNYEAQ (reference sequence). V gave up 1 base and J gave up 4 bases; unmatched junction bases: 9. This CDR3 is 17 amino acids long. CDR3 protein: CASSLEGSGRVGETQYF. The CDR3 bases are TGTGCCAGCAGCTTAGAGGGGAGCGGGAGGGTCGGAGAGACCCAGTACTTC.

The V call is TRBV5-1, the J call TRBJ2-1; D may be TRBD1 (5 bases). Germline V gene data show CDR1 as SGHRS and CDR2 as YFSETQ. The CDR3 length is 14 residues. V lost 0 bases and J lost 10, with 14 bases in between. The chain's CDR3 is CASSLDRTFKEQFF. In nucleotides, the CDR3 is TGCGCCAGCAGCTTGGACCGGACATTTAAGGAGCAGTTCTTC.

The chain couples TRBV20-1 to TRBJ1-2; a possible D gene is TRBD1 (5 bases). Germline CDR1 reads DFQATT; CDR2 reads SNEGSKA (reference sequence). The CDR3 consists of 11 residues. V lost 3 bases and J lost 7, with 9 bases in between. The CDR3 loop is CSASLTAGYTF. The CDR3 DNA is TGCAGTGCTAGCTTGACAGCTGGCTACACCTTC.

The chain links TRBV3-1 (or the pseudogene TRBV3-2) to TRBJ2-7; D call uncertain. The CDR3 extends over 13 amino acids. Trimming pared 0 bases from V and 9 bases from J, leaving 12 bases between. Germline assignment: CDR1 LGHDT and CDR2 YNNKEL (reference sequence). The CDR3 coding sequence is TGTGCCAGCAGCCAAGATCCACTATTAAGGCAGTACTTC. It codes for CASSQDPLLRQYF.

The V gene is TRBV11-2, the J gene TRBJ1-4; 9 nucleotides align to TRBD1. Unmatched junction bases numbered 5, after V lost 5 bases and J lost 7 bases. The CDR3 has 14 residues. Germline CDR1 reads SGHAT; CDR2 reads FQNNGV. The CDR3, as DNA: TGTGCCAGCAGCCTCGGGACAGGGAGTGAAAAACTGTTTTTT. Translation: CASSLGTGSEKLFF.

The CDR3 DNA reads TGCGCCAGCAGCTTTGGCGGGAGGGCATCACCAAGCACAGATACGCAGTATTTT. Its translation is CASSFGGRASPSTDTQYF. The chain joins TRBV5-1 to TRBJ2-3, with 9 bases matching TRBD2. The CDR3 spans 18 residues. Germline V gene sequence: CDR1 SGHRS, CDR2 YFSETQ. V was pared by 2 bases and J by 0 bases, with 10 bases of the junction left unmatched.

V is TRBV6-1 and J is TRBJ1-4; D is unresolved. The ends were cut back, 6 bases at V and 5 bases at J, with 13 bases in the middle. Germline values: CDR1 MNHNS, CDR2 SASEGT. This CDR3 contains 14 residues. The CDR3 nucleotides are TGTGCCAGCAGACTAGGCCTTGCGAATGAAAAACTGTTTTTT. Protein product: CASRLGLANEKLFF.

This chain uses TRBV9 with TRBJ2-1; perhaps TRBD1 as D (6 bases). Germline V gene sequence: CDR1 SGDLS, CDR2 YYNGEE. This CDR3 comprises 15 residues. With 2 bases removed from V and 4 bases from J, the gap between germline ends came to 13 bases. CDR3 DNA: TGTGCCAGCAGCGTTGAGACGGGACAATACAATGAGCAGTTCTTC. Translated: CASSVETGQYNEQFF. Drawing the rest from reference TRBV9 and TRBJ2-1, the complete variable domain is DSGVTQTPKHLITATGQRVTLRCSPRSGDLSVYWYQQSLDQGLQFLIQYYNGEERAKGNILERFSAQQFPDLHSELNLSSLELGDSALYFCASSVETGQYNEQFFGPGTRLTVL.

This clone showed up just once. This chain joins TRBV9 and TRBJ2-1; TRBD2 agrees at 10 bases. CDR1 and CDR2 (germline): SGDLS, YYNGEE. The CDR3 sequence is 20 residues long. With V trimmed by 1 base and J by 0 bases, 13 bases remained unmatched. CDR3 in amino acids: CASSVSTASGSSYSYNEQFF. DNA of the CDR3: TGTGCCAGCAGCGTATCAACGGCTAGCGGGAGTAGTTACTCCTACAATGAGCAGTTCTTC.

The genes are TRBV29-1 and TRBJ2-7; tentative D call: TRBD2 (6 bases). There are 13 residues in the CDR3. Trimming took off 4 bases at V and 0 bases at J, with 10 bases between the two ends. The V gene's germline CDR1 is SQVTM and CDR2 ANQGSEA. The CDR3 spells CSVGGEHSYEQYF. CDR3 bases: TGCAGCGTTGGCGGGGAACACTCCTACGAGCAGTACTTC.

This chain joins TRBV15 and TRBJ1-1; maybe TRBD1 (5 bases). Per the germline V gene, CDR1 is LNHNV and CDR2 is YYDKDF (reference sequence). The CDR3 consists of 16 residues. V lost 1 base and J 8 bases, leaving 20 bases between the germline ends. The CDR3 here is CATSRGGRAPGREAFF. The CDR3 bases are TGTGCCACCAGCAGAGGGGGCAGGGCGCCCGGGCGGGAAGCTTTCTTT.